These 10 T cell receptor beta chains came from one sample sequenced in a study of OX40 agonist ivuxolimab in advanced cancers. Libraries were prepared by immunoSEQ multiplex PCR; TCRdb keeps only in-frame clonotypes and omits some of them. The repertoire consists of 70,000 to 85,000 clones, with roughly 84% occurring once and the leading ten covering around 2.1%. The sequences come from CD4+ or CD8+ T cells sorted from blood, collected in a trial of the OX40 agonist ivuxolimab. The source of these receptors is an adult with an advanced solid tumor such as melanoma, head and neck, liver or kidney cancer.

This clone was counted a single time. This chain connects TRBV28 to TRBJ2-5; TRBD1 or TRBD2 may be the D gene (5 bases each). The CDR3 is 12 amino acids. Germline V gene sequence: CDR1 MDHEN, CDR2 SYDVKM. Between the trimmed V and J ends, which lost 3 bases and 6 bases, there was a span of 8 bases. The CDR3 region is CASSLGPKTQYF. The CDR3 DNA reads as TGTGCCAGCAGTTTGGGACCGAAGACCCAGTACTTC.

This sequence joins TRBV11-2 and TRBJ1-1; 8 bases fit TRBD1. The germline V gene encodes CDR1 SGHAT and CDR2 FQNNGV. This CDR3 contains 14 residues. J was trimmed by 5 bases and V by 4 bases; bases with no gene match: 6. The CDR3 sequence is CASSSFTGGTEAFF. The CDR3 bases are TGTGCCAGCAGCTCCTTTACAGGGGGAACTGAAGCTTTCTTT.

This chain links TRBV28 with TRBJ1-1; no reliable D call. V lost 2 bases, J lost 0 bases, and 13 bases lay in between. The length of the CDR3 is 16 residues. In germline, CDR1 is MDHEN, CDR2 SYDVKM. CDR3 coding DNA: TGTGCCAGCAGTTTAAGAGAGGTCATATTGAACACTGAAGCTTTCTTT. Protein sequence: CASSLREVILNTEAFF. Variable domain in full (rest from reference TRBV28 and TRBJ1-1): DVKVTQSSRYLVKRTGEKVFLECVQDMDHENMFWYRQDPGLGLRLIYFSYDVKMKEKGDIPEGYSVSREKKERFSLILESASTNQTSMYLCASSLREVILNTEAFFGQGTRLTVV.

CDR3 sequence (DNA): TGCGCCAGCAGCCAAGATCGGACGATATCTACATTAGATACGCAGTATTTT. Translated: CASSQDRTISTLDTQYF. J is TRBJ2-3 and V is TRBV4-3; no definite D call. The V end was cut by 0 bases, the J end by 5 bases, with 18 bases between. CDR1 and CDR2 from the germline V gene are LGHNA and YSLEER. CDR3 size: 17 residues.

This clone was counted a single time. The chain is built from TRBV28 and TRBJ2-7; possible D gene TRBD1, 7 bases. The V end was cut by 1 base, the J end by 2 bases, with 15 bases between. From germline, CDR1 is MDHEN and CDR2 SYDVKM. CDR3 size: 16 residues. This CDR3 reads CASSLLSAGGTYEQYF. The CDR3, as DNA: TGTGCCAGCAGTTTATTGTCGGCAGGGGGGACCTACGAGCAGTACTTC. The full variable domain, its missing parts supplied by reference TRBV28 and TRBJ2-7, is DVKVTQSSRYLVKRTGEKVFLECVQDMDHENMFWYRQDPGLGLRLIYFSYDVKMKEKGDIPEGYSVSREKKERFSLILESASTNQTSMYLCASSLLSAGGTYEQYFGPGTRLTVT.

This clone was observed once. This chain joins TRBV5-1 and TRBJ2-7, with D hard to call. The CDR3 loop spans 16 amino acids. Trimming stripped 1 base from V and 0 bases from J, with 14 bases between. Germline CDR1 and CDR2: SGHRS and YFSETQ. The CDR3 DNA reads TGCGCCAGCAGCTTGACTGGAGATCCTAGCTCCTACGAGCAGTACTTC. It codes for CASSLTGDPSSYEQYF.

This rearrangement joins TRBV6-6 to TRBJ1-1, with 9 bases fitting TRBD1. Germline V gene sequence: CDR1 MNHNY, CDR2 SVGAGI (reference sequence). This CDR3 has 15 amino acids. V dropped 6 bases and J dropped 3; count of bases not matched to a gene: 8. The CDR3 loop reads CASSQLDRGYTEAFF. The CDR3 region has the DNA TGTGCCAGCAGCCAACTTGACAGGGGGTACACTGAAGCTTTCTTT.

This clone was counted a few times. The CDR3 sequence: CSAAGRKASNYGYTF. CDR3 DNA: TGCAGCGCCGCGGGACGGAAGGCTTCTAACTATGGCTACACCTTC. The V and J genes are TRBV29-1 and TRBJ1-2; TRBD1 is a possible D gene (5 bases). Trimming cost V 7 bases and J 0 bases, with 18 bases left between them. This CDR3 is built from 15 residues. Germline V gives CDR1 SQVTM, CDR2 ANQGSEA.

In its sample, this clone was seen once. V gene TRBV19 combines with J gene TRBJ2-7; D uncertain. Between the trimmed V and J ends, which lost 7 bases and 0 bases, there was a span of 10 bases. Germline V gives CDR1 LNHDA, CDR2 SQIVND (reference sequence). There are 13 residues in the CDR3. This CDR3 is CASTGPSSYEQYF. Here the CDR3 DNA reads TGTGCCAGTACCGGACCAAGCTCCTACGAGCAGTACTTC.

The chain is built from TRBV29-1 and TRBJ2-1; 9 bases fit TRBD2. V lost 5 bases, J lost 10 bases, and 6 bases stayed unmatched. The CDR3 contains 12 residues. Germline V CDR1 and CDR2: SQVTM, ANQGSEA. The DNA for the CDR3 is TGCAGCGTTCAGGCAAGCGGGAGGGAGCAGTTCTTC. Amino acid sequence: CSVQASGREQFF.